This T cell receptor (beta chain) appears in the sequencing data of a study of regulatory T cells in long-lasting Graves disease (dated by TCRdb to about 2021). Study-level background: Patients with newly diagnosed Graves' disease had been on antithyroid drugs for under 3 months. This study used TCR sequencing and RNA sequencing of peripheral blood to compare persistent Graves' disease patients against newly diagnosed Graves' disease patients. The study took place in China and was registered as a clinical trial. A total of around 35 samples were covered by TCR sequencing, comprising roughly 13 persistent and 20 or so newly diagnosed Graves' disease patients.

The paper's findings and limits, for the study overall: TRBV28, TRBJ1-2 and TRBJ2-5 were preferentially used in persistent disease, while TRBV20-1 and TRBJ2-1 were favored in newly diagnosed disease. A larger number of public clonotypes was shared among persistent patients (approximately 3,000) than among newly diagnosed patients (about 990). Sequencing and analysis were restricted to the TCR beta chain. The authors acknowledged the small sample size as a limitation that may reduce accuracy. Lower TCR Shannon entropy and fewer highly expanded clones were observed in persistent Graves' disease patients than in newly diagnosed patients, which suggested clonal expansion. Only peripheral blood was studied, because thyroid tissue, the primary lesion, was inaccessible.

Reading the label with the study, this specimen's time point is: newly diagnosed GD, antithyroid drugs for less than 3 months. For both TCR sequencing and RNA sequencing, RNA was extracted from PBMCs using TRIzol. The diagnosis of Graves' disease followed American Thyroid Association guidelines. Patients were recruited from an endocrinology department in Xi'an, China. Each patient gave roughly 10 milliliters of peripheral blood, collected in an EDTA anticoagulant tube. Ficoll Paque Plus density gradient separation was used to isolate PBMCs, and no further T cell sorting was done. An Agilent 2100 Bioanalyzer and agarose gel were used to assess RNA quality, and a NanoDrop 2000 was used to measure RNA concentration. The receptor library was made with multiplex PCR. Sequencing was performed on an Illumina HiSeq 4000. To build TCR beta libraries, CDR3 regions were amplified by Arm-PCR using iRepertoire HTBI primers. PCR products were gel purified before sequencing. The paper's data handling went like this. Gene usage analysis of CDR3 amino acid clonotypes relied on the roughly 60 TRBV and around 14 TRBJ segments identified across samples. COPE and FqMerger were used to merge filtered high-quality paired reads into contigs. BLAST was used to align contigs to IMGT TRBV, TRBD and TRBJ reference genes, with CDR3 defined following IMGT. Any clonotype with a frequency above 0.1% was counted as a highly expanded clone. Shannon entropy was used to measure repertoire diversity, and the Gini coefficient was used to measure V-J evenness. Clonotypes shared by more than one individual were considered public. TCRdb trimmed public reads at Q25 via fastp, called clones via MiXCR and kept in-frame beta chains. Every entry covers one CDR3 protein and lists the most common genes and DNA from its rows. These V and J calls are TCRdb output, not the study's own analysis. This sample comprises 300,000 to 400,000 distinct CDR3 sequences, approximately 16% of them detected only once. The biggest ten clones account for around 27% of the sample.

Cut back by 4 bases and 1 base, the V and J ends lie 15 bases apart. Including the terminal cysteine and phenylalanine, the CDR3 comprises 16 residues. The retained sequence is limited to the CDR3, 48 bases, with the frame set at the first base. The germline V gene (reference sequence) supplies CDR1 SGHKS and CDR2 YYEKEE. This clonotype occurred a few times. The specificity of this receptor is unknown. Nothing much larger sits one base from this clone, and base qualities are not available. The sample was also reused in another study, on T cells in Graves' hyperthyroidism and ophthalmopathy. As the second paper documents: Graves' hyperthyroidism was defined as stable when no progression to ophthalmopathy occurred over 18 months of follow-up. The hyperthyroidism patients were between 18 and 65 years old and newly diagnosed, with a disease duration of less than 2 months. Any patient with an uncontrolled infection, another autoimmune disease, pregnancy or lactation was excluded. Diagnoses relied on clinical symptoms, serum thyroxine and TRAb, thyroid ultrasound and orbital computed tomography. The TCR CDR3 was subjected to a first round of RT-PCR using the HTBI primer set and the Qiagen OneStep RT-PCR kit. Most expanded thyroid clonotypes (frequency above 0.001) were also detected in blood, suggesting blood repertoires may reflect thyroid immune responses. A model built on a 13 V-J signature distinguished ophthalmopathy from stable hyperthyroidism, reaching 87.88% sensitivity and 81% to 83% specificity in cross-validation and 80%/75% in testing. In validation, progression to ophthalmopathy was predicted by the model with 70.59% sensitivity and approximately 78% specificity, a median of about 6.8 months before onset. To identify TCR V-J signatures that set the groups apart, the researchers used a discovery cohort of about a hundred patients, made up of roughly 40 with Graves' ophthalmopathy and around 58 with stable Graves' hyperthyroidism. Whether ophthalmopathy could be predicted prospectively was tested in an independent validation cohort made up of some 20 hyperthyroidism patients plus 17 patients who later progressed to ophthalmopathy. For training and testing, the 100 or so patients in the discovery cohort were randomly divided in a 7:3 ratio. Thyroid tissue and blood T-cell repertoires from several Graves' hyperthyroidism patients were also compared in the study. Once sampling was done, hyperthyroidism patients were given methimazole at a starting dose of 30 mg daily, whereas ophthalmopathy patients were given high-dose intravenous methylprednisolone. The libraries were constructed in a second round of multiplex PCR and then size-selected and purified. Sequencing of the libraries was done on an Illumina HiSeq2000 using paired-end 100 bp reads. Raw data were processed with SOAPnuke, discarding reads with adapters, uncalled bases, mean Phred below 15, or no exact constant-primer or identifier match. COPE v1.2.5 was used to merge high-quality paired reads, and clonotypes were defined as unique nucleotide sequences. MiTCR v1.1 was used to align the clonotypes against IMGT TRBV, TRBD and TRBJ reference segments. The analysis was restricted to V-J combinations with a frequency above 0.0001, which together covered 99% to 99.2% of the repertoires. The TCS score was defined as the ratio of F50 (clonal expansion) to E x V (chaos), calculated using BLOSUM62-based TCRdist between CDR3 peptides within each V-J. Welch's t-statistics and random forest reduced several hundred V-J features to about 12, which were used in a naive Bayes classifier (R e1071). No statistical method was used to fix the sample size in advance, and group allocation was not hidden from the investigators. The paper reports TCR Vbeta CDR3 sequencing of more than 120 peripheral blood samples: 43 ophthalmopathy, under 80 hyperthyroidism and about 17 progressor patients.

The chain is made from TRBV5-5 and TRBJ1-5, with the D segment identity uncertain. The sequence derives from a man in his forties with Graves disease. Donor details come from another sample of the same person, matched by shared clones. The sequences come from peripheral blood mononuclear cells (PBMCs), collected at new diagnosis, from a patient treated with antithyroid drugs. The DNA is TGTGCCAGCAGCGGCTACATTACTCAGAGCAATCAGCCCCAGCATTTT. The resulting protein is CASSGYITQSNQPQHF. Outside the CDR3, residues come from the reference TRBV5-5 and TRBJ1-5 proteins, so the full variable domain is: DAGVTQSPTHLIKTRGQQVTLRCSPISGHKSVSWYQQVLGQGPQFIFQYYEKEERGRGNFPDRFSARQFPNYSSELNVNALLLGDSALYLCASSGYITQSNQPQHFGDGTRLSIL.